This TCR beta chain emerged from a study of STAT3 mutations in large granular lymphocyte leukemia. Study observations and caveats: Every T-cell large granular lymphocyte leukemia patient had at least one immunodominant TCR beta clonotype.

As regards this clone: What it recognizes is unknown.

Here immunoSEQ multiplex PCR was the method, and the copy in TCRdb shows in-frame clones only, minus some. The table lists 15,000 to 18,000 clones, over 90% of them singletons. The germline gives CDR1 SGHNT, CDR2 YYREEE (reference sequence). The CDR3 runs 15 residues. V gave up 2 bases and J gave up 4 bases; unmatched junction bases: 5. The clonotype was recovered from a woman between 50 and 59 years old with T-cell large granular lymphocyte leukemia. Some clones in this sample may be carry-over from other donors' samples. The chain uses TRBV5-4 and TRBJ2-3; 9 bases are shared with TRBD2. The sequencing sample was made of peripheral blood mononuclear cells. Here the CDR3 reads CASSFSGSGADTQYF. CDR3 nucleotides: TGTGCCAGCAGCTTTAGCGGGAGTGGTGCAGATACGCAGTATTTT.